This T cell receptor (beta chain) was recovered during a study of beta chain features in type 1 diabetes. On this clone itself: What it binds is not known.

Per the germline V gene, CDR1 is MDHEN and CDR2 is SYDVKM. V was pared by 7 bases and J by 0 bases, with 11 bases between. The CDR3 covers 14 residues. Expressed TCRB transcripts were sequenced, since all the RNA that had been isolated was reverse transcribed. The repertoire was sequenced with immunoSEQ multiplex PCR; TCRdb's copy has only in-frame clones and lacks some. The repertoire has around 500,000 clones, 30% of them found once; the top ten carry 0.065%. Whole-study results and caveats: PCR might favor shorter templates, equally in patients and controls. For Type 1 diabetes patients, all four CD4+ subsets carried TCRB CDR3s that were moderately but significantly shorter. Any HLA-type effect on TCRB rearrangement remained unresolved here.

This sequence joins TRBV28 and TRBJ2-3; tentative D call: TRBD2 (5 bases). What was sequenced was naive CD4+ T cells from blood. The receptor was derived from a young man in good health. The CDR3 sequence is CASNRGGSTDTQYF. The CDR3 DNA reads as TGTGCCAGCAACCGCGGAGGTAGCACAGATACGCAGTATTTT.